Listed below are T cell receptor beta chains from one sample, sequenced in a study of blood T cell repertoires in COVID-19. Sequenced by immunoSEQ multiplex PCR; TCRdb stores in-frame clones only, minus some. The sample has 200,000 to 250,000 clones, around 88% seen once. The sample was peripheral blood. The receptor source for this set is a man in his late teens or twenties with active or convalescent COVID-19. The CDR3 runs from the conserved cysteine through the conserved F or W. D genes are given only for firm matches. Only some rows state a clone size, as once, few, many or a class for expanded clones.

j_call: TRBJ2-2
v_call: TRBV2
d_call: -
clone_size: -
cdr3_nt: TGTGCCAGTACCGACAGAAACACCGGGGAGCTGTTTTTT
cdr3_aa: CASTDRNTGELFF

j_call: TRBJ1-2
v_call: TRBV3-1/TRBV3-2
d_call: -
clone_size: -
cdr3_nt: TGTGCCAGCAGCCAAGATAGGGGGTTTGGCTACACCTTC
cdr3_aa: CASSQDRGFGYTF

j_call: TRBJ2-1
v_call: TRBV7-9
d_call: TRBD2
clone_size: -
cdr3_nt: TGTGCCAGCAGCAGACTAGCGGGTGCTGGCTACAATGAGCAGTTCTTC
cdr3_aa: CASSRLAGAGYNEQFF

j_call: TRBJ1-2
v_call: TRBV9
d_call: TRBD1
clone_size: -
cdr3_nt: TGTGCCAGCAGCCCCAAAGGGACAGCCATCTATGGCTACACCTTC
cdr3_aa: CASSPKGTAIYGYTF

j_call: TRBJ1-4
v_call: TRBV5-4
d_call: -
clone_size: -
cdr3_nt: TGTGCCAGCAGCCGTCGGGGTACAACTAATGAAAAACTGTTTTTT
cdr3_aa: CASSRRGTTNEKLFF

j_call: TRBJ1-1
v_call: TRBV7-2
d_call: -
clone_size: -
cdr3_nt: TGTGCCAGCAGCTTACAGGGGCTGATGAACACTGAAGCTTTCTTT
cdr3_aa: CASSLQGLMNTEAFF

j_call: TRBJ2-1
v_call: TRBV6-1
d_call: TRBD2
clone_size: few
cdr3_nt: TGTGCCAGCAGCGAAGAGAGCGGGAGCGGCAATGAGCAGTTCTTC
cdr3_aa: CASSEESGSGNEQFF

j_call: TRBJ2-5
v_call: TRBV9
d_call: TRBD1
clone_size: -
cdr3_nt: TGTGCCAGCAGCGATGGGACAGGGCAAGAGACCCAGTACTTC
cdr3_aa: CASSDGTGQETQYF

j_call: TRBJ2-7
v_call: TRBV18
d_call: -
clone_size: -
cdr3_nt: TGTGCCAGCAACCTACAGGCGCACTACGAGCAGTACTTC
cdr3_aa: CASNLQAHYEQYF

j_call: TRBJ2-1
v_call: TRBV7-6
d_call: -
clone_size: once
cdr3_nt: TGTGCCAGCAGCTTAGTGGGGCCTGGCGGGAGAGCCCACGGGGGCTACACTGAGCAGTTCTTC
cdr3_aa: CASSLVGPGGRAHGGYTEQFF

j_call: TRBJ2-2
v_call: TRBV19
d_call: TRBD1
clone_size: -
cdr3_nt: TGTGCCAGTAGTAGTGCAGGGGGCACCGGGGAGCTGTTTTTT
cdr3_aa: CASSSAGGTGELFF

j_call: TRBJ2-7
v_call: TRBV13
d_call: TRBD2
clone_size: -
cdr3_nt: TGTGCCAGCAGCGCCCCCGGGGGGGAGTCGGTATACGAGCAGTACTTC
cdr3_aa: CASSAPGGESVYEQYF

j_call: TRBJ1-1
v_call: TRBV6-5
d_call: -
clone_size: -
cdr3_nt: TGTGCCAGCAGCACAGGGTACACTGAAGCTTTCTTT
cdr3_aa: CASSTGYTEAFF

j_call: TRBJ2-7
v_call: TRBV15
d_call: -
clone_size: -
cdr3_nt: TGTGCCACCAGCAGAGTCGGGGGAGTTGGGTACGAGCAGTACTTC
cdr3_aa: CATSRVGGVGYEQYF

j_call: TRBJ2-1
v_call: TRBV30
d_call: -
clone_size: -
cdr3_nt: TGTGCCTGGAGTGTTAGTAGTGGCAATGAGCAGTTCTTC
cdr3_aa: CAWSVSSGNEQFF